This passage covers 17 T cell receptor beta chains from one sample sequenced in a study of T cell responses to AZD1222 COVID-19 vaccine. Libraries were prepared by immunoSEQ multiplex PCR; TCRdb keeps only in-frame clonotypes and omits some of them. The sample yields around 150,000 clones, around 90% seen once. This specimen was peripheral blood, taken 28 days after the second AZD1222 dose. The receptors derive from an adult who received the AZD1222 COVID-19 vaccine.

CDR3 nucleotides: TGTGCCAGTAGTATAGATGGGTTTAACTATGGCTACACCTTC. Encoded protein: CASSIDGFNYGYTF. This rearrangement joins TRBV19 to TRBJ1-2, with D hard to call. The CDR3 length is 14 residues. The germline V gene has CDR1 LNHDA and CDR2 SQIVND (reference sequence). V lost 0 bases and J lost 1, with 6 bases in between.

V gene TRBV2 combines with J gene TRBJ1-4; unclear D gene. V shed 6 bases and J shed 0 bases, with 11 bases lying between them. Germline loops: CDR1 SNHLY, CDR2 FYNNEI. The CDR3 runs to 15 residues. CDR3 residues: CASSRRGSTNEKLFF. As DNA, the CDR3 is TGTGCCAGCAGCAGACGCGGGTCAACTAATGAAAAACTGTTTTTT. The full variable domain, its missing parts supplied by reference TRBV2 and TRBJ1-4, is EPEVTQTPSHQVTQMGQEVILRCVPISNHLYFYWYRQILGQKVEFLVSFYNNEISEKSEIFDDQFSVERPDGSNFTLKIRSTKLEDSAMYFCASSRRGSTNEKLFFGSGTQLSVL.

Details on this clone: Other nucleotide sequences from this sample produce the same CDR3. The chain couples TRBV7-9 to TRBJ1-5; no clear D gene. Germline values: CDR1 SEHNR, CDR2 FQNEAQ (reference sequence). Trimming left V 9 bases short and J 6 bases short, with 21 bases between. CDR3 length equals 15 residues. Here the CDR3 DNA reads TGTGCCAGTAGCAACGACCCGGAGGAGGGTCAGCCCCAGCATTTT. Residues: CASSNDPEEGQPQHF.

V usage is TRBV23-1 and J usage is TRBJ1-5; no definite D call. TRBV23-1 is an open reading frame whose function is uncertain. V shed 9 bases and J shed 0 bases, with 27 bases lying between them. This CDR3 spans 19 amino acids. CDR3 sequence reads: CARASRRPSPSYSNQPQHF. The CDR3 nucleotides read TGCGCCAGAGCTTCCAGGCGGCCATCCCCCTCGTATAGCAATCAGCCCCAGCATTTT.

This clone showed up just once. This chain connects TRBV6-5 to TRBJ2-6; 8 bases match TRBD1. V lost 3 bases, J lost 2 bases, and 3 bases stayed unmatched. Germline CDR1 is MNHEY and CDR2 is SVGAGI. The CDR3 sequence is 16 residues long. The CDR3: CASSYSGGAGANVLTF. The CDR3 coding sequence is TGTGCCAGCAGTTATTCAGGGGGCGCTGGGGCCAACGTCCTGACTTTC.

The V call is TRBV6-1, the J call TRBJ1-1; TRBD1 matches 8 bases. The V gene end was trimmed by 2 bases and the J gene end by 4 bases; junction bases not matched to a gene: 9. The CDR3 loop spans 16 amino acids. The germline V gene encodes CDR1 MNHNS and CDR2 SASEGT. The CDR3 loop reads CASSEIRTGLFTEAFF. CDR3 in DNA: TGTGCCAGCAGTGAAATTCGGACAGGGTTATTCACTGAAGCTTTCTTT.

The genes are TRBV9 and TRBJ2-7; 7 bases match TRBD2. The V and J ends lost 0 bases and 7 bases, in that order; junction bases with no gene match: 10. The CDR3 length is 15 residues. Germline assignment: CDR1 SGDLS and CDR2 YYNGEE. DNA of the CDR3: TGTGCCAGCAGCGTAGCTACTGCGGGAGTGGGGGAGCAGTACTTC. Translation gives CASSVATAGVGEQYF.

The chain uses TRBV2 and TRBJ2-1; no reliable D call. The CDR3 has 12 amino acids. Germline V gene lookup returns CDR1 SNHLY and CDR2 FYNNEI. V shed 5 bases and J shed 3 bases, with 5 bases lying between them. The CDR3 DNA is TGTGCCAGCAGTCTAGACTACAATGAGCAGTTCTTC. Translation: CASSLDYNEQFF.

This chain joins TRBV15 and TRBJ1-1; 9 nucleotides line up with TRBD1. Germline V CDR1 and CDR2: LNHNV, YYDKDF (reference sequence). Trimming removed 4 bases from V and 6 bases from J; junction bases left unmatched: 21. This CDR3 has 19 amino acids. The CDR3 reads CATSTFRFSYRGHGAEAFF. The CDR3 region has the DNA TGTGCCACCAGCACCTTCCGATTCTCATACAGGGGGCATGGAGCTGAAGCTTTCTTT. The full variable domain, rest sourced from reference TRBV15 and TRBJ1-1, is DAMVIQNPRYQVTQFGKPVTLSCSQTLNHNVMYWYQQKSSQAPKLLFHYYDKDFNNEADTPDNFQSRRPNTSFCFLDIRSPGLGDTAMYLCATSTFRFSYRGHGAEAFFGQGTRLTVV.

The chain uses TRBV19 and TRBJ1-2; unclear D gene. CDR1 and CDR2 (germline): LNHDA, SQIVND (reference sequence). V was pared by 0 bases and J by 0 bases, with 11 bases between. CDR3 length: 16 residues. This CDR3 is CASSIDFTAANYGYTF. DNA of the CDR3: TGTGCCAGTAGTATAGATTTCACAGCAGCTAACTATGGCTACACCTTC.

This chain joins TRBV10-1 and TRBJ2-5; D is perhaps TRBD1 (5 bases). Trimming pared 6 bases from V and 3 bases from J, leaving 14 bases between. Germline CDR1 reads WNHNN; CDR2 reads SYGVQD (reference sequence). The CDR3 runs to 14 residues. The CDR3 protein is CASSEAGIEETQYF. The DNA for the CDR3 is TGCGCCAGCAGCGAAGCAGGGATAGAAGAGACCCAGTACTTC.

The chain employs TRBV2 and TRBJ1-5; D gene ambiguous. V was pared by 7 bases and J by 9 bases, with 13 bases between. This CDR3 has 12 residues. The germline CDR1 and CDR2 sequences are SNHLY and FYNNEI. The CDR3 region has the DNA TGTGCCAGCACGGTGGCATCAGGGCCCCAGCATTTT. Its translation: CASTVASGPQHF.

The chain has TRBV5-1 and TRBJ2-1, with a weak D call TRBD1 (6 bases). Looked up from germline, CDR1 is SGHRS and CDR2 is YFSETQ. Deletions cut 4 bases from V and 4 bases from J, with 9 bases between. There are 13 residues in the CDR3. This CDR3 is CASSTDRYNEQFF. The DNA of the CDR3 is TGCGCCAGCAGCACCGACAGGTACAATGAGCAGTTCTTC.

The chain carries TRBV19 and TRBJ1-2, with unresolved D. This CDR3 spans 15 amino acids. Germline values: CDR1 LNHDA, CDR2 SQIVND (reference sequence). V was clipped by 4 bases and J by 3 bases, with 15 bases between them. The DNA for the CDR3 is TGTGCCAGTAGTAGCGCAGGATCGGCGTACTATGGCTACACCTTC. Protein sequence: CASSSAGSAYYGYTF. The entire variable domain, with the rest obtained from reference TRBV19 and TRBJ1-2, is as follows: DGGITQSPKYLFRKEGQNVTLSCEQNLNHDAMYWYRQDPGQGLRLIYYSQIVNDFQKGDIAEGYSVSREKKESFPLTVTSAQKNPTAFYLCASSSAGSAYYGYTFGSGTRLTVV.

This clone has just a few counts. This chain joins TRBV7-9 and TRBJ2-7; TRBD1 is a possible D gene (6 bases). The ends were cut back, 4 bases at V and 0 bases at J, with 16 bases in the middle. The CDR3 runs to 16 residues. In germline, CDR1 is SEHNR, CDR2 FQNEAQ (reference sequence). DNA of the CDR3: TGTGCCAGCAGCTCAGTCCGGGACAAGAACTCCTACGAGCAGTACTTC. Residues: CASSSVRDKNSYEQYF.

V is TRBV10-2 and J is TRBJ1-4; no clear D gene. Trimming pared 10 bases from V and 4 bases from J, leaving 16 bases between. CDR1 WSHSY and CDR2 SAAADI come from the germline V gene. The CDR3 loop spans 14 amino acids. CDR3: CATSPTDINEKLFF. The CDR3, as DNA: TGCGCCACTTCACCCACTGACATTAATGAAAAACTGTTTTTT.

The chain recombines TRBV18 with TRBJ2-3; no clear D gene. The CDR3 spans 14 residues. The V gene lost 0 bases and the J gene lost 2 bases, with 6 bases spanning the gap. Germline V gene lookup returns CDR1 KGHSH and CDR2 LQKENI. This chain's CDR3 is CASSPPTLTDTQYF. DNA for the CDR3: TGTGCCAGCTCACCACCGACCCTCACAGATACGCAGTATTTT.